This T cell receptor (beta chain) came from a study of tumor-infiltrating lymphocytes in primary liver carcinoma. This clonotype was detected only once. Mismatch with germline at one junction end may stem from a read error. Alongside blood RNA obtained from unsorted whole blood, germline DNA was also extracted. This CDR3 is 14 amino acids long. The germline V gene encodes CDR1 SGHAT and CDR2 FQNNGV. Starting material of approximately 500 ng total RNA yielded TCR beta cDNA via a constant-region primer. ARM-PCR was slightly modified, and three nested multiplex PCR rounds with it gave rise to the TCR beta libraries. TRBV1-TRBV30 forward primers paired with a C-beta reverse primer were used in the first two PCR rounds, which ran roughly 9 cycles each. A single record per CDR3 protein comes from TCRdb applying MiXCR to the multiplex PCR reads. The sample holds approximately 330,000 distinct CDR3 sequences, about two thirds seen once.

The clonotype comes from a man between 40 and 49 years old with primary liver carcinoma and hepatitis B virus infection. The rearrangement joins TRBV11-2 to TRBJ2-1; perhaps TRBD2 as D (5 bases). The specimen was peripheral blood. CDR3 bases: TGCGCCAGCAGCTTAGCGACCGGCTACAGTGAGCGGTTCTTC. This codes for CASSLATGYSERFF.